This T cell receptor beta chain was recorded in a study of T cells in Graves' hyperthyroidism and ophthalmopathy (dated by TCRdb to 2018 to 2020). Turning to the overall study: Peripheral blood samples were taken at initial diagnosis, before any treatment was given. A discovery cohort of roughly 100 patients, roughly 43 with Graves' ophthalmopathy and more than 55 with stable Graves' hyperthyroidism, was used to find distinguishing TCR V-J signatures. Whether ophthalmopathy could be predicted prospectively was tested in an independent validation cohort made up of roughly 19 hyperthyroidism patients plus 17 patients who later progressed to ophthalmopathy. For training and testing, the 100 or so patients in the discovery cohort were randomly divided in a 7:3 ratio. Thyroid tissue and blood T-cell repertoires from roughly six Graves' hyperthyroidism patients were also compared in the study. Once sampling was done, hyperthyroidism patients were given methimazole at a starting dose of 30 mg daily, whereas ophthalmopathy patients were given high-dose intravenous methylprednisolone. The paper describes TCR Vbeta CDR3 sequencing of more than 120 peripheral blood samples, made up of fewer than 50 ophthalmopathy patients, around 73 hyperthyroidism patients and approximately 17 progressor patients. Overall study outcomes, separate from this receptor: Sample size was not statistically predetermined, and blinding of investigators to group allocation was not performed. In validation, progression to ophthalmopathy was predicted by the model with 70.59% sensitivity and under 85% specificity, a median of roughly six months before onset. A 13 V-J signature model separated ophthalmopathy from stable hyperthyroidism, with around 91% sensitivity and roughly 81% specificity in cross-validation and 80%/75% in testing. Most expanded thyroid clonotypes (frequency above 0.001) were also detected in blood, suggesting blood repertoires may reflect thyroid immune responses.

This clonotype was counted only a few times. The antigen this receptor binds is unknown. No base qualities exist here, and no much larger clone lies one base off it. Germline trimming amounts to 7 bases on V and 8 bases on J, with 13 as the count of junction bases outside the gene matches. As encoded in the germline V gene, CDR1 is MDHEN while CDR2 is SYDVKM. From its cysteine to its phenylalanine, the CDR3 spans 15 amino acids. The CDR3 DNA has 45 bases and is translated from base 1. Amplification of TCR beta CDR3 regions was carried out from RNA transcripts. A first-round RT-PCR of the TCR CDR3 used the HTBI primer set with the Qiagen OneStep RT-PCR kit. The libraries were constructed in a second round of multiplex PCR and then size-selected and purified. Sequencing of the libraries was done on an Illumina HiSeq2000 using paired-end 100 bp reads. As for the authors' bioinformatics: SOAPnuke was used to process the raw data, throwing out any read that contained adapters or uncalled bases, had a mean Phred below 15, or lacked an exact constant-primer or identifier match. COPE v1.2.5 was used to merge high-quality paired reads, and clonotypes were defined as unique nucleotide sequences. MiTCR v1.1 was used to align the clonotypes against IMGT TRBV, TRBD and TRBJ reference segments. The analysis was restricted to V-J combinations with a frequency above 0.0001, which together covered over 99% of the repertoires. The TCS score was defined as the ratio of F50 (clonal expansion) to E x V (chaos), calculated using BLOSUM62-based TCRdist between CDR3 peptides within each V-J. Welch's t-statistics and random forest reduced 500 to 650 V-J features to around 14, which were used in a naive Bayes classifier (R e1071). TCRdb trimmed the raw reads at Q25, called clones with MiXCR and kept productive beta chains. One record per CDR3 amino acid sequence lists the most common genes and DNA. In this record, the V and J calls reflect TCRdb's handling and not the investigators' own analysis. This sample holds about 640,000 distinct CDR3 sequences; around 20% were observed only once. The ten largest clonotypes hold around a third of the sample.

Ophthalmopathy patients had moderately to severely active disease, Clinical Activity Score of at least 3, NOSPECS grade of at least 4, and duration under 3 months. The study excluded patients with uncontrolled infections, other autoimmune diseases, pregnancy or lactation. Diagnoses were established on the basis of clinical symptoms, serum thyroxine and TRAb, thyroid ultrasound, and orbital computed tomography. Ficoll-Paque density gradient centrifugation was used to isolate PBMCs from about 10 ml of fresh peripheral blood. Trizol reagent was used to extract total RNA, and RNA quality was then checked on an Agilent 2100 Bioanalyzer.

The sequence is built from TRBV28 and TRBJ1-4, with 7 middle bases fitting TRBD1. The TCR originated in a man aged 25 to 45 with Graves' ophthalmopathy. Material for sequencing was blood. CDR3 sequence: CASISWGGTDEKLFF. The nucleotides read TGTGCCAGCATCTCCTGGGGCGGGACAGACGAAAAACTGTTTTTT.